The rows below give T cell receptor beta chains drawn from one sample of a study of blood T cells in healthy people across ages. Each CDR3 protein gets one entry after TCRdb re-called the 5' RACE reads with MiXCR. The table lists some 1,800,000 distinct CDR3 sequences, 35% to 50% of them singletons. Sequenced: blood. All receptors derive from a human donor in good health. Both conserved end residues are part of each CDR3. Fields, in order: D gene, clone size, J gene, V gene, CDR3 protein, CDR3 DNA. A D gene is named only where the DNA matches it firmly. Rows give clone size only sometimes, using once, few, many, or a class for an expanded clone.

d_gene: -; abundance: -; j_gene: TRBJ1-6; v_gene: TRBV6-6; CDR3aa: CATLGAGSYNSPLHF; CDR3nt: TGTGCCACCCTGGGAGCGGGGTCCTATAATTCACCCCTCCACTTT
d_gene: -; abundance: many; j_gene: TRBJ2-1; v_gene: TRBV20-1; CDR3aa: CSARRRISSYNEQFF; CDR3nt: TGCAGTGCTCGCCGTCGAATAAGCTCCTACAATGAGCAGTTCTTC
d_gene: -; abundance: many; j_gene: TRBJ2-5; v_gene: TRBV7-2; CDR3aa: CASSSRTQGGETQYF; CDR3nt: TGTGCCAGCAGCTCCCGGACCCAAGGGGGGGAGACCCAGTACTTC
d_gene: -; abundance: -; j_gene: TRBJ2-1; v_gene: TRBV7-2; CDR3aa: CASSLVGQYEQFF; CDR3nt: TGTGCCAGCAGCTTAGTAGGACAGTATGAGCAGTTCTTC
d_gene: -; abundance: -; j_gene: TRBJ2-7; v_gene: TRBV21-1; CDR3aa: CASSKVRAQGASIEQYF; CDR3nt: TGTGCCAGCAGCAAAGTTCGGGCTCAGGGGGCGTCGATCGAGCAGTACTTC
d_gene: -; abundance: few; j_gene: TRBJ2-7; v_gene: TRBV12-3/TRBV12-4; CDR3aa: CASSWTAPEQYF; CDR3nt: TGTGCCAGCAGTTGGACAGCTCCGGAACAGTACTTC
d_gene: -; abundance: many; j_gene: TRBJ1-1; v_gene: TRBV29-1; CDR3aa: CSVGEGTNTEAFF; CDR3nt: TGCAGCGTTGGCGAGGGGACTAACACTGAAGCTTTCTTT
d_gene: -; abundance: -; j_gene: TRBJ2-7; v_gene: TRBV4-3; CDR3aa: CASSQERYPGGRQYF; CDR3nt: TGCGCCAGCAGCCAAGAGCGTTACCCCGGTGGGCGGCAGTACTTC
d_gene: TRBD2; abundance: -; j_gene: TRBJ2-1; v_gene: TRBV2; CDR3aa: CASSGGLAGGIEQFF; CDR3nt: TGTGCCAGCAGTGGGGGACTAGCGGGGGGAATCGAGCAGTTCTTC
d_gene: -; abundance: -; j_gene: TRBJ2-7; v_gene: TRBV5-6; CDR3aa: CASSRRGFSYNEQYF; CDR3nt: TGTGCCAGCAGCCGTCGGGGGTTCTCCTACAATGAGCAGTACTTC
d_gene: -; abundance: -; j_gene: TRBJ1-2; v_gene: TRBV20-1; CDR3aa: CSAYLTVNYGYTF; CDR3nt: TGCAGTGCTTACCTAACAGTCAACTATGGCTACACCTTC
d_gene: TRBD1; abundance: -; j_gene: TRBJ1-6; v_gene: TRBV5-1; CDR3aa: CASSPLTGGNNSPLHF; CDR3nt: TGCGCCAGCAGCCCACTAACAGGGGGCAATAATTCACCCCTCCACTTT
d_gene: -; abundance: few; j_gene: TRBJ1-4; v_gene: TRBV28; CDR3aa: CASSSPVRGTNEKLFF; CDR3nt: TGTGCCAGCAGTTCCCCCGTAAGGGGGACTAATGAAAAACTGTTTTTT
d_gene: -; abundance: -; j_gene: TRBJ2-1; v_gene: TRBV10-3; CDR3aa: CAISDRPSNNEQFF; CDR3nt: TGTGCCATCAGTGACAGGCCATCTAACAATGAGCAGTTCTTC
d_gene: TRBD2; abundance: few; j_gene: TRBJ2-1; v_gene: TRBV7-3; CDR3aa: CASSLEAGRNEQFF; CDR3nt: TGTGCCAGCAGCTTAGAAGCGGGAAGGAATGAGCAGTTCTTC
d_gene: -; abundance: -; j_gene: TRBJ2-7; v_gene: TRBV4-1; CDR3aa: CASSQEIIGYEQYF; CDR3nt: TGCGCCAGCAGCCAGGAGATTATAGGATACGAGCAGTACTTC
d_gene: -; abundance: few; j_gene: TRBJ1-2; v_gene: TRBV4-2; CDR3aa: CASSQGVGYRDSLVGYTF; CDR3nt: TGTGCCAGCAGCCAAGGCGTCGGCTACAGGGATAGTTTAGTGGGCTACACCTTC
d_gene: TRBD2; abundance: -; j_gene: TRBJ2-1; v_gene: TRBV12-3/TRBV12-4; CDR3aa: CASSFSLAGGGFTYNEQFF; CDR3nt: TGTGCCAGCAGTTTCTCCCTCGCTGGCGGGGGGTTTACCTACAATGAGCAGTTCTTC
d_gene: TRBD1; abundance: -; j_gene: TRBJ2-7; v_gene: TRBV7-9; CDR3aa: CASKFRWGTVISCEQYF; CDR3nt: TGTGCCAGCAAATTTAGATGGGGGACAGTCATCTCCTGCGAGCAGTACTTC
d_gene: -; abundance: -; j_gene: TRBJ1-1; v_gene: TRBV6-6; CDR3aa: CASSYLWNTEAFF; CDR3nt: TGTGCCAGCAGTTACCTGTGGAACACTGAAGCTTTCTTT
d_gene: TRBD2; abundance: -; j_gene: TRBJ2-1; v_gene: TRBV9; CDR3aa: CASDQAGGFNEQFF; CDR3nt: TGTGCCAGCGACCAGGCGGGGGGGTTCAATGAGCAGTTCTTC
d_gene: -; abundance: many; j_gene: TRBJ2-1; v_gene: TRBV10-3; CDR3aa: CAISEDRGTSPYNEQFF; CDR3nt: TGTGCCATCAGTGAGGACAGGGGGACTAGCCCCTACAATGAGCAGTTCTTC
d_gene: -; abundance: many; j_gene: TRBJ2-5; v_gene: TRBV20-1; CDR3aa: CSARGREGTQYF; CDR3nt: TGCAGTGCTAGGGGCAGGGAAGGGACCCAGTACTTC
d_gene: -; abundance: few; j_gene: TRBJ2-4; v_gene: TRBV2; CDR3aa: CASSPGRVLAKNIQYF; CDR3nt: TGTGCCAGCAGCCCGGGACGCGTTTTAGCCAAAAACATTCAGTACTTC
d_gene: TRBD2; abundance: -; j_gene: TRBJ2-7; v_gene: TRBV3-1; CDR3aa: CASSPLAGAYNEQYF; CDR3nt: TGTGCCAGCAGCCCACTAGCGGGCGCCTACAATGAGCAGTACTTC
d_gene: -; abundance: -; j_gene: TRBJ2-3; v_gene: TRBV29-1; CDR3aa: CSADYGASTDTQYF; CDR3nt: TGCAGCGCTGATTATGGGGCGAGCACAGATACGCAGTATTTT
d_gene: -; abundance: -; j_gene: TRBJ2-5; v_gene: TRBV7-2; CDR3aa: CASSLGGDNQETQYF; CDR3nt: TGTGCCAGCAGCTTAGGCGGGGATAACCAAGAGACCCAGTACTTC
d_gene: -; abundance: -; j_gene: TRBJ1-2; v_gene: TRBV24-1; CDR3aa: CATSDSTGFSYGYTF; CDR3nt: TGTGCCACCAGTGACTCTACAGGGTTCAGCTATGGCTACACCTTC
d_gene: TRBD1; abundance: -; j_gene: TRBJ1-6; v_gene: TRBV7-9; CDR3aa: CASSQNRGVNSPLHF; CDR3nt: TGTGCCAGCAGTCAAAACAGGGGAGTGAATTCACCCCTCCACTTT
d_gene: TRBD1; abundance: -; j_gene: TRBJ1-1; v_gene: TRBV15; CDR3aa: CATSRQNRGLVAEAFF; CDR3nt: TGTGCCACCAGCAGACAGAACAGGGGGCTTGTCGCTGAAGCTTTCTTT
d_gene: -; abundance: -; j_gene: TRBJ1-4; v_gene: TRBV2; CDR3aa: CASSVELRQSLNEKLFF; CDR3nt: TGTGCCAGCAGTGTGGAACTTCGACAGAGTCTAAATGAAAAACTGTTTTTT
d_gene: TRBD1; abundance: few; j_gene: TRBJ2-1; v_gene: TRBV10-3; CDR3aa: CAISGQGLEQFF; CDR3nt: TGTGCCATCAGCGGACAGGGTCTTGAGCAGTTCTTC
d_gene: -; abundance: -; j_gene: TRBJ1-1; v_gene: TRBV7-9; CDR3aa: CASSLTEDREAFF; CDR3nt: TGTGCCAGCAGCTTAACCGAAGACAGGGAAGCTTTCTTT
d_gene: -; abundance: -; j_gene: TRBJ2-3; v_gene: TRBV11-1; CDR3aa: CASGLMRNPSGDTQYF; CDR3nt: TGTGCCAGCGGCTTAATGAGAAACCCATCCGGAGATACGCAGTATTTT
d_gene: -; abundance: few; j_gene: TRBJ2-7; v_gene: TRBV12-3/TRBV12-4; CDR3aa: CASNQVGREDEQYF; CDR3nt: TGTGCCAGCAACCAAGTGGGCAGGGAGGACGAGCAGTACTTC
d_gene: TRBD1; abundance: few; j_gene: TRBJ1-4; v_gene: TRBV20-1; CDR3aa: CSARDPWTGGEKLFF; CDR3nt: TGCAGTGCTAGAGATCCCTGGACAGGGGGGGAAAAACTGTTTTTT
d_gene: TRBD1; abundance: -; j_gene: TRBJ1-1; v_gene: TRBV10-3; CDR3aa: CAGQTGTSTEAFF; CDR3nt: TGTGCCGGCCAGACAGGGACAAGCACTGAAGCTTTCTTT
d_gene: -; abundance: -; j_gene: TRBJ2-1; v_gene: TRBV19; CDR3aa: CASSIVTGNEQFF; CDR3nt: TGTGCCAGTAGTATAGTGACAGGCAATGAGCAGTTCTTC
d_gene: -; abundance: many; j_gene: TRBJ2-4; v_gene: TRBV6-2/TRBV6-3; CDR3aa: CASSYAATGWKQYF; CDR3nt: TGTGCCAGCAGTTACGCAGCCACAGGCTGGAAGCAGTACTTC
d_gene: -; abundance: few; j_gene: TRBJ2-3; v_gene: TRBV20-1; CDR3aa: CSAPDSAGTDTQYF; CDR3nt: TGCAGTGCTCCGGACAGTGCCGGCACAGATACGCAGTATTTT
d_gene: -; abundance: few; j_gene: TRBJ2-5; v_gene: TRBV28; CDR3aa: CASSLQAGGETQYF; CDR3nt: TGTGCCAGCAGTTTACAGGCGGGTGGTGAGACCCAGTACTTC
d_gene: -; abundance: -; j_gene: TRBJ1-6; v_gene: TRBV10-3; CDR3aa: CAISESRTYSPLHF; CDR3nt: TGTGCCATCAGTGAGTCGCGGACGTATTCACCCCTCCACTTT
d_gene: -; abundance: -; j_gene: TRBJ1-5; v_gene: TRBV18; CDR3aa: CASSPDQPQHF; CDR3nt: TGTGCCAGCTCACCCGATCAGCCCCAGCATTTT
d_gene: -; abundance: few; j_gene: TRBJ2-7; v_gene: TRBV2; CDR3aa: CASTNLGGSASYEQYF; CDR3nt: TGTGCCAGCACCAACCTCGGGGGAAGTGCGTCCTACGAGCAGTACTTC
d_gene: -; abundance: few; j_gene: TRBJ2-7; v_gene: TRBV7-9; CDR3aa: CASSLGRALSYEQYF; CDR3nt: TGTGCCAGCAGCTTAGGCAGGGCCCTATCCTACGAGCAGTACTTC
d_gene: TRBD1; abundance: -; j_gene: TRBJ2-7; v_gene: TRBV30; CDR3aa: CALTGASYEQYF; CDR3nt: TGTGCCCTTACAGGGGCCTCCTACGAGCAGTACTTC
d_gene: -; abundance: many; j_gene: TRBJ1-4; v_gene: TRBV29-1; CDR3aa: CSVGGADRNEKLFF; CDR3nt: TGCAGCGTCGGGGGAGCAGATCGGAATGAAAAACTGTTTTTT
d_gene: -; abundance: -; j_gene: TRBJ2-1; v_gene: TRBV4-3; CDR3aa: CASSQELAQGSYNEQFF; CDR3nt: TGCGCCAGCAGCCAAGAACTCGCACAGGGCTCCTACAATGAGCAGTTCTTC
d_gene: TRBD1; abundance: -; j_gene: TRBJ2-7; v_gene: TRBV7-8; CDR3aa: CASSVSGTVDREQYF; CDR3nt: TGTGCCAGCAGCGTTTCCGGGACAGTCGATCGCGAGCAGTACTTC
d_gene: -; abundance: -; j_gene: TRBJ2-7; v_gene: TRBV7-6; CDR3aa: CANSQQMRDYEQYF; CDR3nt: TGTGCCAACAGCCAACAGATGAGGGATTACGAGCAGTACTTC
d_gene: TRBD2; abundance: -; j_gene: TRBJ2-3; v_gene: TRBV5-5; CDR3aa: CACSLGTSGGARGTDTQYF; CDR3nt: TGTGCCTGCAGCTTGGGAACTAGCGGGGGGGCAAGGGGCACAGATACGCAGTATTTT
d_gene: -; abundance: few; j_gene: TRBJ1-6; v_gene: TRBV5-4; CDR3aa: CASSLDRASYNSPLHF; CDR3nt: TGTGCCAGCAGCTTGGACAGGGCCTCCTATAATTCACCCCTCCACTTT
d_gene: -; abundance: -; j_gene: TRBJ2-5; v_gene: TRBV2; CDR3aa: CASSVTGFQETQYF; CDR3nt: TGTGCCAGCAGCGTTACAGGGTTTCAAGAGACCCAGTACTTC
d_gene: TRBD2; abundance: few; j_gene: TRBJ2-3; v_gene: TRBV11-2; CDR3aa: CASSLDPSGGRDTQYF; CDR3nt: TGTGCCAGCAGCTTAGATCCTAGCGGGGGGAGAGATACGCAGTATTTT